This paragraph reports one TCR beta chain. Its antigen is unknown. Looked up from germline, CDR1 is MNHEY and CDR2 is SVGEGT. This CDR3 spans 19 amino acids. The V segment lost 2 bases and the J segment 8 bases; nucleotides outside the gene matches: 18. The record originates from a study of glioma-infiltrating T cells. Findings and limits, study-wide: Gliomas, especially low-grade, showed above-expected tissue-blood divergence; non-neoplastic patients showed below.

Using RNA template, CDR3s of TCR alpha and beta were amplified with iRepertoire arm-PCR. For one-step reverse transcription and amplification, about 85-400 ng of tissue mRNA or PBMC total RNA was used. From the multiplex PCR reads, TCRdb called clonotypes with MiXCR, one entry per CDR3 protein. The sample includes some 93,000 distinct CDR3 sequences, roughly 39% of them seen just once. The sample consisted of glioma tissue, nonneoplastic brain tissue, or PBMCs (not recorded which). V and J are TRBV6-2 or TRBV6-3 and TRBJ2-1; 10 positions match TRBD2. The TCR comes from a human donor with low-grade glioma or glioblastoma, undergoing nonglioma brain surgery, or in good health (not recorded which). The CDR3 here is CASSYPIPSGSELAYEQFF. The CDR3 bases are TGTGCCAGCAGTTACCCCATACCTAGCGGGAGTGAATTGGCCTATGAGCAGTTCTTC.